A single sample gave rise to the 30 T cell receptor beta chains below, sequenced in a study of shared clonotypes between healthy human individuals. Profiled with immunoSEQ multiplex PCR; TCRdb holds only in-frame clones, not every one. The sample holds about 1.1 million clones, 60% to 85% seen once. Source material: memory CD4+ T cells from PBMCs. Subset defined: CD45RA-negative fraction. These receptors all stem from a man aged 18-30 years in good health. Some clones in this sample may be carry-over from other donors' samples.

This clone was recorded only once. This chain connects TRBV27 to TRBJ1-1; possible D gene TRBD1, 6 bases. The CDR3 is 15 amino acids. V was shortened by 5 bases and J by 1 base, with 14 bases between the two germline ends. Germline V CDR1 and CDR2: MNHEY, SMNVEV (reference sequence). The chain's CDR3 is CASSQRRGQNTEAFF. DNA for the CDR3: TGTGCCAGCAGTCAACGTAGGGGACAGAACACTGAAGCTTTCTTT.

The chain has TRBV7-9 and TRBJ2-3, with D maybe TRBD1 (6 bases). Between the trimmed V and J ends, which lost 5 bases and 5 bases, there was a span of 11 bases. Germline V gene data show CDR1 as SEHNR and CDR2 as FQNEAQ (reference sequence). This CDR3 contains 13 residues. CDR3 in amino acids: CASSPLGGDTQYF. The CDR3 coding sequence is TGTGCCAGCAGCCCCTTAGGGGGAGATACGCAGTATTTT.

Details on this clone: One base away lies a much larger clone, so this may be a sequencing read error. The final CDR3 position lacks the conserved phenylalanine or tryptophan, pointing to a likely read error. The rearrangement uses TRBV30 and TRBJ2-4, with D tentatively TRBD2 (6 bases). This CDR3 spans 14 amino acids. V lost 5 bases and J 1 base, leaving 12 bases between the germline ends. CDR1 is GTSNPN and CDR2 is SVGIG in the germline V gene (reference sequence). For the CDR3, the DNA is TGTGCCTGGGATCCCCGGGGGGCCAAAAACATTCAGTACTTA. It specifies CAWDPRGAKNIQYL.

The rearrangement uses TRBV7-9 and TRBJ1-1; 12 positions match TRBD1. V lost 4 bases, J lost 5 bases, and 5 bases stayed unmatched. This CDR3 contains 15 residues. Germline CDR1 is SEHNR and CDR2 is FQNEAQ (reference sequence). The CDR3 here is CASSWDRGQGTEAFF. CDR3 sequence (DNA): TGTGCCAGCAGCTGGGACAGGGGGCAAGGTACTGAAGCTTTCTTT.

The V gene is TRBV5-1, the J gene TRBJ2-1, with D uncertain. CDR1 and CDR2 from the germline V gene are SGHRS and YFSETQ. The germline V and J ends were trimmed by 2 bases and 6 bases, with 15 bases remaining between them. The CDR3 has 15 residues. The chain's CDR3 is CASSFLDPSANEQFF. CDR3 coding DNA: TGCGCCAGCAGCTTTTTGGACCCCAGTGCCAATGAGCAGTTCTTC.

DNA for the CDR3: TGTGCCAGCAGGGCTAGCGGTTCCTACGAGCAGTACTTC. It translates to CASRASGSYEQYF. The rearrangement links TRBV6-6 to TRBJ2-7; 7 bases are a match to TRBD2. The trim removed 6 bases at V and 1 base at J, leaving 3 bases unmatched. This CDR3 has 13 residues. Germline lookup yields CDR1 MNHNY and CDR2 SVGAGI (reference sequence).

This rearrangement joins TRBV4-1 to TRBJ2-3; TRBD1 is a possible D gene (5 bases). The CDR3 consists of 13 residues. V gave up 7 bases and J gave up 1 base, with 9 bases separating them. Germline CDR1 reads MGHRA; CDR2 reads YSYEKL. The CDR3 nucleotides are TGCGCCAGCAATTCCAGGGGCACAGATACGCAGTATTTT. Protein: CASNSRGTDTQYF.

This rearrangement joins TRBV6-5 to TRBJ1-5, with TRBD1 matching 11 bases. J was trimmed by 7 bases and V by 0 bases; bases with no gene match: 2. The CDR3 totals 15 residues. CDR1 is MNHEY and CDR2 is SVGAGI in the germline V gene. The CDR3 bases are TGTGCCAGCAGTTACTCCTGGACAGGGGGCCAGCCCCAGCATTTT. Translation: CASSYSWTGGQPQHF.

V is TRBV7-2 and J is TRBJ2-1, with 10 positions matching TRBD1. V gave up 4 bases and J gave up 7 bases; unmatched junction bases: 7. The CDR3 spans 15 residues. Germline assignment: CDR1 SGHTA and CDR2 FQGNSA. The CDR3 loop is CASSSDRGRLNEQFF. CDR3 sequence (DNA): TGTGCCAGCAGCTCCGACAGGGGGCGATTGAATGAGCAGTTCTTC.

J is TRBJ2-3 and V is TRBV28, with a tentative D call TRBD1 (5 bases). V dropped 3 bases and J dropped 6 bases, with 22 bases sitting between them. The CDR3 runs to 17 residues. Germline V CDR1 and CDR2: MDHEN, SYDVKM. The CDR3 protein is CASSLLAVGLGVDTQYF. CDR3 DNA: TGTGCCAGCAGTTTGCTTGCTGTGGGCTTAGGGGTGGATACGCAGTATTTT.

The chain's CDR3 is CASSKITYEQYF. CDR3 DNA sequence: TGTGCCAGCAGTAAAATAACCTACGAGCAGTACTTC. This chain links TRBV28 with TRBJ2-7; unclear D gene. The ends were cut back, 5 bases at V and 2 bases at J, with 7 bases in the middle. Looked up from germline, CDR1 is MDHEN and CDR2 is SYDVKM. This CDR3 is built from 12 residues.

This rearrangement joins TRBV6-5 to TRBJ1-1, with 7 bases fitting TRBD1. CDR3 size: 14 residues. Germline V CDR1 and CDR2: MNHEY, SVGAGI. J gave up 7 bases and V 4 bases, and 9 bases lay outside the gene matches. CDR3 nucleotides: TGTGCCAGCAGTTTTGTCGCTGGGACAGATGAAGCTTTCTTT. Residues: CASSFVAGTDEAFF.

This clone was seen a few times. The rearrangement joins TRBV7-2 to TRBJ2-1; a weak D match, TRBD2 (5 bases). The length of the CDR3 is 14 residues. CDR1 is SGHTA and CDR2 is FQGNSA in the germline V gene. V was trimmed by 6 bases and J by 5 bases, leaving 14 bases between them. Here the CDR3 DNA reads TGTGCCAGCAGGTTGACTACGATTAACAATGAGCAGTTCTTC. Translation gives CASRLTTINNEQFF. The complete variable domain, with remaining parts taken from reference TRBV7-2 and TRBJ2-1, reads GAGVSQSPSNKVTEKGKDVELRCDPISGHTALYWYRQSLGQGLEFLIYFQGNSAPDKSGLPSDRFSAERTGGSVSTLTIQRTQQEDSAVYLCASRLTTINNEQFFGPGTRLTVL.

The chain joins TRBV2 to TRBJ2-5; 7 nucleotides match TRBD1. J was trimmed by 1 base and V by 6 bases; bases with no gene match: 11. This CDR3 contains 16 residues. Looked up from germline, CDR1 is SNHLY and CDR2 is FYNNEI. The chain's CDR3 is CASSILRTGGQETQYF. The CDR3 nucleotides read TGTGCCAGCAGCATCCTTAGGACAGGTGGCCAAGAGACCCAGTACTTC.

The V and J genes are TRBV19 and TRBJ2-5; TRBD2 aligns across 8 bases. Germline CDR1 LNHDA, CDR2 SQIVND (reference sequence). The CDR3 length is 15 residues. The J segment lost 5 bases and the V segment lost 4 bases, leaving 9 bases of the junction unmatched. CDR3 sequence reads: CASSTTGTRGETQYF. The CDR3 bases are TGTGCCAGTAGTACAACCGGGACTAGGGGGGAGACCCAGTACTTC.

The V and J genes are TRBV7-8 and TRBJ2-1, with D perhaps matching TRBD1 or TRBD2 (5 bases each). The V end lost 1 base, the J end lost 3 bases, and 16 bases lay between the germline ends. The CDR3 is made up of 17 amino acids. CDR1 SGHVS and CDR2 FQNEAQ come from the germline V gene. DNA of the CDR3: TGTGCCAGCAGCTTAGATGGGGACGGATGGATCTACAATGAGCAGTTCTTC. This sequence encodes CASSLDGDGWIYNEQFF.

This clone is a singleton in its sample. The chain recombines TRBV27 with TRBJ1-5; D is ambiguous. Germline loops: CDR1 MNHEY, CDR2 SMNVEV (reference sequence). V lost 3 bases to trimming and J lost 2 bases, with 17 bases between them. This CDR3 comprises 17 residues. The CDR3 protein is CASSFSRGPWGNQPQHF. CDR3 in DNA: TGTGCCAGCAGTTTTTCCCGTGGGCCGTGGGGCAATCAGCCCCAGCATTTT.

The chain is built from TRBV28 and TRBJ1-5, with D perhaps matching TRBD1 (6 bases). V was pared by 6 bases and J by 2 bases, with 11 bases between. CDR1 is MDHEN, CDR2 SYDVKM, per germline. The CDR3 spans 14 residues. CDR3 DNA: TGTGCCAGCAGGCCCGGACAGCGCAATCAGCCCCAGCATTTT. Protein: CASRPGQRNQPQHF.

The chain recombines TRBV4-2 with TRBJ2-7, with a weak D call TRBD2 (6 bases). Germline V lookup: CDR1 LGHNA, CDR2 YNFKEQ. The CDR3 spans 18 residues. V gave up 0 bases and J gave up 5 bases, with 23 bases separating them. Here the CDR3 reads CASSQDGCFRTTRDEQYF. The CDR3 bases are TGTGCCAGCAGCCAAGACGGGTGTTTCCGGACTACTCGCGACGAGCAGTACTTC.

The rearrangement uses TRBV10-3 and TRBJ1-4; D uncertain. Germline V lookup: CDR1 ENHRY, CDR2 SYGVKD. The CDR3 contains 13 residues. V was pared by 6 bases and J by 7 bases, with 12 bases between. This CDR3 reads CAIRTEGGEKLFF. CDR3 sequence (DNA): TGTGCCATCAGGACCGAAGGCGGTGAAAAACTGTTTTTT.

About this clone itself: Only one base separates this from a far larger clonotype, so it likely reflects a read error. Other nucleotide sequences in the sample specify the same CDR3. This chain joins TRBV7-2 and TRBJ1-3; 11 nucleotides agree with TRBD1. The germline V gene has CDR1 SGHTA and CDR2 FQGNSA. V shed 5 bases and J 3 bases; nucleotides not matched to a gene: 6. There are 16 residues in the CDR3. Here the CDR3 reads CASSLGQGAGGNTIYF. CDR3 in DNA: TGTGCCAGCAGCCTAGGACAGGGGGCGGGTGGAAACACCATATATTTT.

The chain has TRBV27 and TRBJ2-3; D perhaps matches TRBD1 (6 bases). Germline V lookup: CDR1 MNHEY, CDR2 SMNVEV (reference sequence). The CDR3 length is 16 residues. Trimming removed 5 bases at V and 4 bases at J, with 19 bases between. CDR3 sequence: CASSRDGRRGSDTQYF. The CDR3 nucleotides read TGTGCCAGCAGTCGGGACGGGCGTAGGGGGTCAGATACGCAGTATTTT.

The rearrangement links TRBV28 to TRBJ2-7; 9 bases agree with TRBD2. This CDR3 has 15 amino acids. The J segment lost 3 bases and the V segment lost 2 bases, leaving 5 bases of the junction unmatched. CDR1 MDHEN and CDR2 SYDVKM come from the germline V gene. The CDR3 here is CASSLTAGGNYEQYF. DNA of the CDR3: TGTGCCAGCAGTTTAACGGCGGGAGGGAACTACGAGCAGTACTTC.

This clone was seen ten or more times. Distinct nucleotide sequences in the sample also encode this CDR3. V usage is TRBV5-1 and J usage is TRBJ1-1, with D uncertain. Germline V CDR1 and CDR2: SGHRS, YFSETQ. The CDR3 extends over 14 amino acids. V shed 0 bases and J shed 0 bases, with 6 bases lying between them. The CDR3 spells CASSLGGMNTEAFF. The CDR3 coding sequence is TGCGCCAGCAGCTTGGGCGGAATGAACACTGAAGCTTTCTTT. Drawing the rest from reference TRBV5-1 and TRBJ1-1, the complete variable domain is KAGVTQTPRYLIKTRGQQVTLSCSPISGHRSVSWYQQTPGQGLQFLFEYFSETQRNKGNFPGRFSGRQFSNSRSEMNVSTLELGDSALYLCASSLGGMNTEAFFGQGTRLTVV.

CDR3 loop: CASNPRGDINQPQHF. CDR3 bases: TGTGCCAGTAACCCCCGGGGGGACATAAATCAGCCCCAGCATTTT. This chain links TRBV19 with TRBJ1-5; maybe TRBD1 (6 bases). The CDR3 runs to 15 residues. The V end was cut by 7 bases, the J end by 4 bases, with 17 bases between. Germline V gene data show CDR1 as LNHDA and CDR2 as SQIVND (reference sequence).

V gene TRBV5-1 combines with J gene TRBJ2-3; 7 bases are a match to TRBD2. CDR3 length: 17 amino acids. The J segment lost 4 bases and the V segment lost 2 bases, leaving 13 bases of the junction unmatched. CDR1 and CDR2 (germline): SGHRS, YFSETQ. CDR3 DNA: TGCGCCAGCAGCTTCCGGGCGGGAGATTATTACGCAGATACGCAGTATTTT. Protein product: CASSFRAGDYYADTQYF.

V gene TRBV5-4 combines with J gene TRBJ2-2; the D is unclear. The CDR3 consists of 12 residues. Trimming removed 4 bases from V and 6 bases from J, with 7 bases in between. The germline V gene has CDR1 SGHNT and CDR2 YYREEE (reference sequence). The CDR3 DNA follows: TGTGCCAGCAGCCGTGTCGCCGGGGAGCTGTTTTTT. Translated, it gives CASSRVAGELFF.

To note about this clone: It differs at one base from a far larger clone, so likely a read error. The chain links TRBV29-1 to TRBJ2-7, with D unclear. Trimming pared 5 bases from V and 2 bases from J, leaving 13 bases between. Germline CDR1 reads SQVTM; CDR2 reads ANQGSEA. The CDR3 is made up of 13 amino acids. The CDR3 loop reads CSVQLRPAYEQYF. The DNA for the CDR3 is TGCAGCGTTCAACTACGCCCAGCCTACGAGCAGTACTTC.

In DNA form, the CDR3 reads TGTGCCAGCAGTGAACAGGGGCGAATGAACACTGAAGCTTTCTTT. Protein sequence: CASSEQGRMNTEAFF. The chain recombines TRBV28 with TRBJ1-1, with TRBD1 matching 7 bases. Germline trimming cut 5 bases from V and 0 bases from J; bases unmatched to any gene: 6. CDR1 and CDR2 (germline): MDHEN, SYDVKM. This CDR3 has 15 amino acids.

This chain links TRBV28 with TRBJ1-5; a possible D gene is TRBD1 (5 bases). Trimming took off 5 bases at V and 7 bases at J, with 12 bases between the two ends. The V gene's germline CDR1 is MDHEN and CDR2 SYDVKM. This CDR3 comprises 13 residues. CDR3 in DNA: TGTGCCAGCAGTCGACAGTCTCCCCAGCCCCAGCATTTT. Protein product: CASSRQSPQPQHF. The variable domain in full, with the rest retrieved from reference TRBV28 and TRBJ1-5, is DVKVTQSSRYLVKRTGEKVFLECVQDMDHENMFWYRQDPGLGLRLIYFSYDVKMKEKGDIPEGYSVSREKKERFSLILESASTNQTSMYLCASSRQSPQPQHFGDGTRLSIL.